The 23 T cell receptor beta chains reported below all come from one sample, sequenced in a study of blood T cell repertoires in COVID-19. Libraries were prepared by immunoSEQ multiplex PCR; TCRdb keeps only in-frame clonotypes and omits some of them. The top ten clones hold more than 1.2% of a sample with about 300,000 clones, approximately 84% of them seen once. The sample comprised peripheral blood. These receptors were collected from a human donor with COVID-19, enrolled during active disease. The donor label of this sample is uncertain.

In its sample, this clone was seen once. The J gene is TRBJ2-7, the V gene TRBV6-5, with TRBD2 as a possible D gene (5 bases). Deletions cut 2 bases from V and 7 bases from J, with 12 bases between. CDR3 length: 13 residues. Germline lookup yields CDR1 MNHEY and CDR2 SVGAGI. The CDR3 sequence is CASSYETTGEQYF. CDR3 in DNA: TGTGCCAGCAGTTACGAGACTACGGGGGAGCAGTACTTC.

V gene TRBV19 combines with J gene TRBJ2-2, with TRBD2 identical over 8 bases. Trimming took 4 bases from V and 4 from J; bases not matched to a gene: 2. Germline V gives CDR1 LNHDA, CDR2 SQIVND (reference sequence). The CDR3 is made up of 14 amino acids. Here the CDR3 DNA reads TGTGCCAGTAGTAACGGGGGGGGCACCGGGGAGCTGTTTTTT. Translating it yields CASSNGGGTGELFF.

This clone has a handful of counts. The chain combines TRBV5-1 with TRBJ1-2; 7 nucleotides align to TRBD1. Germline-derived CDR1 and CDR2 are SGHRS and YFSETQ. The J segment lost 7 bases and the V segment lost 0 bases, leaving 9 bases of the junction unmatched. The CDR3 is 15 residues long. This chain's CDR3 is CASSLEVGTVGGYTF. The CDR3 DNA reads as TGCGCCAGCAGCTTGGAAGTGGGGACAGTGGGTGGCTACACCTTC. The whole variable domain, filled in from reference TRBV5-1 and TRBJ1-2, reads KAGVTQTPRYLIKTRGQQVTLSCSPISGHRSVSWYQQTPGQGLQFLFEYFSETQRNKGNFPGRFSGRQFSNSRSEMNVSTLELGDSALYLCASSLEVGTVGGYTFGSGTRLTVV.

The CDR3 protein is CAQSRQVGVTEAFF. CDR3 nucleotides: TGTGCACAAAGCCGACAGGTGGGGGTCACTGAAGCTTTCTTT. The V and J genes are TRBV7-2 and TRBJ1-1, with a weak D call TRBD1 (6 bases). This CDR3 comprises 14 residues. Germline CDR1 SGHTA, CDR2 FQGNSA.

This chain connects TRBV19 to TRBJ1-1, with no clear D. V lost 2 bases and J 4 bases, leaving 8 bases between the germline ends. The CDR3 covers 13 residues. Germline CDR1 LNHDA, CDR2 SQIVND (reference sequence). The CDR3 is CASSISQSTEAFF. As DNA, the CDR3 is TGTGCCAGTAGTATATCACAGAGCACTGAAGCTTTCTTT.

The V call is TRBV11-1, the J call TRBJ1-6; D might be TRBD1 (6 bases). V was trimmed by 2 bases and J by 5 bases, leaving 7 bases between them. The CDR3 has 14 amino acids. Germline V lookup: CDR1 SGHAT, CDR2 FQDESV (reference sequence). In DNA, the CDR3 is TGTGCCAGCAGCTTAACAGGGAATAATTCACCCCTCCACTTT. Amino acids: CASSLTGNNSPLHF.

This clone was detected only once. The V gene is TRBV2, the J gene TRBJ2-4, with 7 bases matching TRBD1. The CDR3 has 13 residues. J lost 3 bases, V lost 4 bases, and 0 bases had no gene match. Germline CDR1 is SNHLY and CDR2 is FYNNEI. CDR3 residues: CASSGDSKNIQYF. The CDR3 DNA sequence: TGTGCCAGCAGTGGGGACAGCAAAAACATTCAGTACTTC.

In this sample, this clone turned up once. This chain uses TRBV5-1 with TRBJ2-1; 9 positions agree with TRBD1. Germline-derived CDR1 and CDR2 are SGHRS and YFSETQ. V lost 4 bases to trimming and J lost 4 bases; unmatched junction nucleotides: 3. The CDR3 loop spans 14 amino acids. In nucleotides, the CDR3 is TGCGCCAGCAGCCCTGGACAGGGGTACAATGAGCAGTTCTTC. This gives the protein CASSPGQGYNEQFF. The whole variable domain, remainder taken from reference TRBV5-1 and TRBJ2-1, is KAGVTQTPRYLIKTRGQQVTLSCSPISGHRSVSWYQQTPGQGLQFLFEYFSETQRNKGNFPGRFSGRQFSNSRSEMNVSTLELGDSALYLCASSPGQGYNEQFFGPGTRLTVL.

This clone has just one count. V is TRBV3-1 (or the pseudogene TRBV3-2) and J is TRBJ1-1; 8 positions agree with TRBD1. Per the germline V gene, CDR1 is LGHDT and CDR2 is YNNKEL (reference sequence). This CDR3 has 15 amino acids. Trimming at V came to 0 bases and at J to 7 bases, leaving 7 bases not matched to a gene. The CDR3 DNA is TGTGCCAGCAGCCAAGACTGGACAGGGAGGAGTGAAGCTTTCTTT. Residues: CASSQDWTGRSEAFF.

The chain recombines TRBV5-1 with TRBJ1-6, with D perhaps TRBD1 (6 bases). Germline V gene data show CDR1 as SGHRS and CDR2 as YFSETQ. V lost 4 bases and J 8 bases, leaving 16 bases between the germline ends. This CDR3 has 15 residues. CDR3 sequence reads: CASSVQGGRDSPLHF. In DNA, the CDR3 is TGCGCCAGCAGCGTACAGGGAGGGCGCGATTCACCCCTCCACTTT.

The CDR3 DNA is TGCGCCAGCAGCTTGGAGAGGCCCACTAGAGATGAGCAGTTCTTC. It is translated as CASSLERPTRDEQFF. V is TRBV5-1 and J is TRBJ2-1; D is possibly TRBD2 (5 bases). The V gene's germline CDR1 is SGHRS and CDR2 YFSETQ. This CDR3 has 15 residues. Between the trimmed V and J ends, which lost 0 bases and 8 bases, there was a span of 15 bases.

This rearrangement joins TRBV6-2 or TRBV6-3 to TRBJ1-6, with D possibly TRBD1 on 6 matching bases. The CDR3 runs 15 residues. The germline CDR1 and CDR2 sequences are MNHEY and SVGEGT. Trimming pared 4 bases from V and 3 bases from J, leaving 10 bases between. The CDR3 coding sequence is TGTGCCAGCAGTTCCAGGGGCCTCTATAATTCACCCCTCCACTTT. It translates to CASSSRGLYNSPLHF.

J is TRBJ2-1 and V is TRBV5-1; 10 bases are a match to TRBD2. Germline assignment: CDR1 SGHRS and CDR2 YFSETQ. CDR3 length: 17 residues. The V gene end was trimmed by 0 bases and the J gene end by 1 base; junction bases not matched to a gene: 4. The CDR3 region is CASSLGGAGGSYNEQFF. Here the CDR3 DNA reads TGCGCCAGCAGCTTGGGCGGAGCGGGAGGGTCCTACAATGAGCAGTTCTTC.

The rearrangement joins TRBV29-1 to TRBJ2-7, with a weak D call TRBD1 (6 bases). V gave up 4 bases and J gave up 7 bases, with 17 bases separating them. In germline, CDR1 is SQVTM, CDR2 ANQGSEA. This CDR3 contains 13 residues. This CDR3 is CSVGARTVEEQYF. CDR3 bases: TGCAGCGTTGGCGCCCGGACAGTGGAGGAGCAGTACTTC.

This rearrangement joins TRBV5-1 to TRBJ1-2; 8 positions agree with TRBD1. The CDR3 spans 14 residues. The germline V gene has CDR1 SGHRS and CDR2 YFSETQ. The junction had 6 bases not matched to a gene; V was cut back by 0 bases and J by 8 bases. CDR3 sequence reads: CASSLVLTGEGYTF. The CDR3 DNA sequence: TGCGCCAGCAGCTTGGTCTTGACAGGGGAAGGCTACACCTTC.

The chain couples TRBV10-3 to TRBJ2-1; D possibly corresponds to TRBD2 (5 bases). In germline, CDR1 is ENHRY, CDR2 SYGVKD. This CDR3 is 15 amino acids long. The germline V and J ends were trimmed by 4 bases and 6 bases, with 16 bases remaining between them. CDR3 nucleotide sequence: TGTGCCATCAGTGGCGAAGCGGCCGCGCCCAATGAGCAGTTCTTC. Translated, it gives CAISGEAAAPNEQFF.

The chain recombines TRBV19 with TRBJ2-3; the D gene is possibly TRBD2 (6 bases). The V gene's germline CDR1 is LNHDA and CDR2 SQIVND (reference sequence). The CDR3 is 17 amino acids. V lost 1 base and J 1 base, leaving 15 bases between the germline ends. CDR3 sequence (DNA): TGTGCCAGTAGTATAGGGGCCTTTACGGGAGGCACAGATACGCAGTATTTT. It specifies CASSIGAFTGGTDTQYF. The variable domain in full, completed from reference TRBV19 and TRBJ2-3, reads DGGITQSPKYLFRKEGQNVTLSCEQNLNHDAMYWYRQDPGQGLRLIYYSQIVNDFQKGDIAEGYSVSREKKESFPLTVTSAQKNPTAFYLCASSIGAFTGGTDTQYFGPGTRLTVL.

The chain's CDR3 is CAWADRNNQPQHF. CDR3 nucleotides: TGTGCCTGGGCGGACAGAAACAATCAGCCCCAGCATTTT. The genes are TRBV30 and TRBJ1-5; D possibly corresponds to TRBD1 (6 bases). V lost 5 bases and J lost 3, with 11 bases in between. The CDR3 extends over 13 amino acids. Germline V gene lookup returns CDR1 GTSNPN and CDR2 SVGIG (reference sequence).

This sequence joins TRBV7-2 and TRBJ2-7, with 10 positions matching TRBD2. CDR1 and CDR2 from the germline V gene are SGHTA and FQGNSA. J lost 7 bases, V lost 1 base, and 10 bases had no gene match. This CDR3 is built from 16 residues. The CDR3 sequence: CASSLVVAGGLQEQYF. DNA of the CDR3: TGTGCCAGCAGCTTAGTTGTAGCGGGAGGTCTCCAGGAGCAGTACTTC.

The chain is built from TRBV9 and TRBJ2-2; TRBD1 matches at 10 bases. Germline trimming cut 0 bases from V and 6 bases from J; bases unmatched to any gene: 2. Germline loops: CDR1 SGDLS, CDR2 YYNGEE. This CDR3 comprises 15 residues. CDR3 in amino acids: CASSVVDRGAGELFF. In DNA, the CDR3 is TGTGCCAGCAGCGTAGTGGACAGGGGGGCCGGGGAGCTGTTTTTT.

The CDR3 region has the DNA TGTGCCAGCAGCCAGCCGACAGGGGAAGGCACTGAAGCTTTCTTT. It yields the protein CASSQPTGEGTEAFF. V and J are TRBV7-9 and TRBJ1-1, with TRBD1 identical over 8 bases. Germline CDR1 SEHNR, CDR2 FQNEAQ (reference sequence). CDR3 size: 15 residues. Trimming cost V 5 bases and J 4 bases; bases outside gene matches: 9.

The chain uses TRBV5-1 and TRBJ1-6; a possible D gene is TRBD1 (5 bases). The CDR3 runs to 15 residues. The V and J ends lost 2 bases and 7 bases respectively, with 13 bases between them. CDR1 and CDR2 from the germline V gene are SGHRS and YFSETQ. CDR3 loop: CASSFGVGGNSPLHF. The CDR3 DNA reads as TGCGCCAGCAGCTTTGGAGTCGGGGGGAATTCACCCCTCCACTTT.

This clone was recorded at least ten times. CDR3 DNA sequence: TGTGCCAGCAAATTGGGACAGGGAGCCTACGAGCAGTACTTC. Its protein product is CASKLGQGAYEQYF. The genes are TRBV11-2 and TRBJ2-7; 9 bases map to TRBD1. Trimming at V came to 7 bases and at J to 2 bases, leaving 6 bases not matched to a gene. The germline gives CDR1 SGHAT, CDR2 FQNNGV. CDR3 size: 14 residues.